This record covers a single T cell receptor (beta chain). The V gene end was trimmed by 3 bases and the J gene end by 3 bases; junction bases not matched to a gene: 7. Germline lookup yields CDR1 LNHDA and CDR2 SQIVND (reference sequence). CDR3 size: 15 residues. The source of the sample is a study of control samples from healthy donors and cancer patients. Some clones are missing from TCRdb's copy, which holds only in-frame ones; the method was immunoSEQ multiplex PCR. The repertoire consists of some 120,000 clones, with approximately 90% occurring once and the leading ten covering about 3.4%. This sequence originates from a man between 50 and 59 years old in good health. The sample taken for sequencing was blood. The chain employs TRBV19 and TRBJ2-7; 8 bases map to TRBD2. The CDR3 loop is CASSIQTSGSYEQYF. For the CDR3, the DNA is TGTGCCAGTAGTATTCAAACTAGCGGAAGCTACGAGCAGTACTTC.